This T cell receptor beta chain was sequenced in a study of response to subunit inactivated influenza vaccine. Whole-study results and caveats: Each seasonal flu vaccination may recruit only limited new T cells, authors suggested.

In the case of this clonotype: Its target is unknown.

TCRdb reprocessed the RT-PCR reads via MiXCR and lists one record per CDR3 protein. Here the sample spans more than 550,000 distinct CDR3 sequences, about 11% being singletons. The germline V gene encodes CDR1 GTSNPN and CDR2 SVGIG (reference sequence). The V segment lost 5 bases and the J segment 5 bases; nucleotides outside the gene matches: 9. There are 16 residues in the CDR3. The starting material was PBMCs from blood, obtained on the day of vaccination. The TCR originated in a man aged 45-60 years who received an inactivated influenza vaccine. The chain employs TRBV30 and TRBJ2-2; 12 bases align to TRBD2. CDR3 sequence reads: CAWDLAGGPRTGELFF. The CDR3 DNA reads TGTGCCTGGGATCTAGCGGGGGGGCCCAGGACCGGGGAGCTGTTTTTT.